This TCR beta chain was profiled in a study of T cell changes during pregnancy in multiple sclerosis. Assay used: immunoSEQ multiplex PCR; TCRdb lists only in-frame clones, some missing. The top ten clones hold less than 2.5% of a sample with roughly 46,000 clones, 80% to 95% of them seen once. This CDR3 comprises 12 residues. CDR1 MNHEY and CDR2 SVGAGI come from the germline V gene. The ends lost 6 bases at V and 8 bases at J; junction bases unmatched: 5. The chain is built from TRBV6-5 and TRBJ1-2, with 8 bases identical to TRBD1. The clonotype originates from a female donor with multiple sclerosis, enrolled in a pregnancy study. The sample here was peripheral blood, taken in the third trimester of pregnancy. The CDR3 DNA is TGTGCCAGCAGACGGGGACAGGCCGGCTACACCTTC. It specifies CASRRGQAGYTF.